This passage covers 25 T cell receptor beta chains from one sample sequenced in a study of blood T cells in healthy people across ages. Using a J-beta primer mix together with a sample-barcoded 5' primer, a second PCR was run for about 7 to 12 cycles. TCRdb called the 5' RACE reads again in MiXCR, with one record for every CDR3 protein. The table includes 540,000 or so distinct CDR3 sequences, 27% detected once. The material sequenced was blood. The source is a woman aged 70-85 years in good health.

The V call is TRBV29-1, the J call TRBJ2-1, with D perhaps being TRBD1 or TRBD2 (5 bases each). With 3 bases removed from V and 8 bases from J, the gap between germline ends came to 14 bases. Germline V gene lookup returns CDR1 SQVTM and CDR2 ANQGSEA. The CDR3 runs to 13 residues. In DNA form, the CDR3 reads TGCAGCGTTGATGCAGGGACCTCCTATGAGCAGTTCTTC. Residues: CSVDAGTSYEQFF.

The rearrangement links TRBV5-6 to TRBJ1-1, with a tentative D call TRBD1 (6 bases). The CDR3 consists of 14 residues. The germline CDR1 and CDR2 sequences are SGHDT and YYEEEE. Trimming shortened V by 2 bases and J by 5 bases, and 13 bases separated the two germline ends. This chain's CDR3 is CASSFRGAGTEAFF. The DNA for the CDR3 is TGTGCCAGCAGCTTTCGGGGGGCAGGGACTGAAGCTTTCTTT.

The chain uses TRBV5-6 and TRBJ2-2; D assignment may be TRBD1 or TRBD2 (5 bases each). Trimming cost V 4 bases and J 0 bases, with 10 bases left between them. Germline assignment: CDR1 SGHDT and CDR2 YYEEEE. This CDR3 comprises 15 residues. This CDR3 is CASSRQRANTGELFF. The CDR3, as DNA: TGTGCCAGCAGCCGACAGAGGGCGAACACCGGGGAGCTGTTTTTT.

This clonotype was picked up a small number of times. The chain combines TRBV6-2 or TRBV6-3 with TRBJ1-4, with TRBD1 as a possible D gene (6 bases). The CDR3 totals 14 residues. Trimming removed 6 bases at V and 0 bases at J, with 8 bases between. Germline V CDR1 and CDR2: MNHEY, SVGEGT. CDR3 region: CASRDRSTNEKLFF. Written as DNA, the CDR3 is TGTGCCAGCAGGGACAGATCAACTAATGAAAAACTGTTTTTT.

The V and J genes are TRBV12-3 or TRBV12-4 and TRBJ1-1, with D possibly being TRBD1 (5 bases). Trimming removed 3 bases from V and 1 base from J, with 18 bases in between. This CDR3 has 17 residues. The CDR3 nucleotides read TGTGCCAGCAGTTTGAGTAAATGGGACCGAGGGAACACTGAAGCTTTCTTT. Its protein product is CASSLSKWDRGNTEAFF.

V and J are TRBV11-3 and TRBJ2-5; weak D call: TRBD2 (6 bases). V was pared by 5 bases and J by 3 bases, with 13 bases between. The germline CDR1 and CDR2 sequences are SGHNT and YENEEA. The CDR3 is 14 residues long. For the CDR3, the DNA is TGTGCCAGCAGCCTCAGGCGGGAAAAAGAGACCCAGTACTTC. This encodes CASSLRREKETQYF.

This clonotype was observed a few times. The rearrangement uses TRBV20-1 and TRBJ2-5, with D maybe TRBD1 (5 bases). The last part of the DNA fits TRBJ2-1 better; the J call may be wrong. This CDR3 spans 14 amino acids. CDR1 DFQATT and CDR2 SNEGSKA come from the germline V gene (reference sequence). The CDR3 nucleotides read TGCAGTGCTAGTGAGTCAGGGTTCTACAATGAGCAGTTCTTC. Translating it yields CSASESGFYNEQFF.

The chain recombines TRBV29-1 with TRBJ2-4; perhaps TRBD1 as D (5 bases). Trimming took off 2 bases at V and 7 bases at J, with 12 bases between the two ends. This CDR3 is built from 13 residues. Germline V gives CDR1 SQVTM, CDR2 ANQGSEA. The chain's CDR3 is CSVEQGRRNIQYF. For the CDR3, the DNA is TGCAGCGTTGAACAGGGTCGACGGAACATTCAGTACTTC.

This clonotype was counted between two and nine times. The chain employs TRBV7-2 and TRBJ2-5, with D possibly TRBD1 on 6 matching bases. The V gene's germline CDR1 is SGHTA and CDR2 FQGNSA. The CDR3 is 14 residues long. The V end lost 5 bases, the J end lost 4 bases, and 14 bases lay between the germline ends. This chain's CDR3 is CASSRGGGGETQYF. Written as DNA, the CDR3 is TGTGCCAGCAGCCGTGGGGGCGGAGGAGAGACCCAGTACTTC.

This clonotype came up a few times. The V gene is TRBV28, the J gene TRBJ2-7, with a weak D call TRBD1 (6 bases). Trimming cost V 11 bases and J 2 bases, with 13 bases left between them. This CDR3 has 12 amino acids. CDR1 MDHEN and CDR2 SYDVKM come from the germline V gene. The CDR3 coding sequence is TGTGCCGCCGGGACACACACCTACGAGCAGTACTTC. Translated: CAAGTHTYEQYF. Full variable domain (missing parts from reference TRBV28 and TRBJ2-7): DVKVTQSSRYLVKRTGEKVFLECVQDMDHENMFWYRQDPGLGLRLIYFSYDVKMKEKGDIPEGYSVSREKKERFSLILESASTNQTSMYLCAAGTHTYEQYFGPGTRLTVT.

The chain recombines TRBV5-6 with TRBJ1-4; the D is unclear. Germline V lookup: CDR1 SGHDT, CDR2 YYEEEE. Trimming removed 4 bases at V and 5 bases at J, with 15 bases between. This CDR3 contains 15 residues. CDR3: CASSTREPGNEKLFF. For the CDR3, the DNA is TGTGCCAGCAGCACCCGGGAGCCAGGAAATGAAAAACTGTTTTTT.

The gene calls are TRBV7-8 and TRBJ2-1, with 7 bases identical to TRBD2. CDR3 length: 15 amino acids. Germline values: CDR1 SGHVS, CDR2 FQNEAQ. The trim removed 4 bases at V and 4 bases at J, leaving 7 bases unmatched. The DNA of the CDR3 is TGTGCCAGCAGCTCAGCTGGGGGGGTTTACAATGAGCAGTTCTTC. Translation: CASSSAGGVYNEQFF. Combining the CDR3 with reference TRBV7-8 and TRBJ2-1 gives the whole variable domain GAGVSQSPRYKVAKRGQDVALRCDPISGHVSLFWYQQALGQGPEFLTYFQNEAQLDKSGLPSDRFFAERPEGSVSTLKIQRTQQEDSAVYLCASSSAGGVYNEQFFGPGTRLTVL.

In its sample, this clonotype was seen once. The chain carries TRBV29-1 and TRBJ1-1, with 7 positions matching TRBD1. The CDR3 spans 14 residues. The V segment lost 5 bases and the J segment 3 bases; nucleotides outside the gene matches: 9. The germline V gene encodes CDR1 SQVTM and CDR2 ANQGSEA. In DNA, the CDR3 is TGCAGCGTTACGAGAGGGGGCGCGGACACTGAAGCTTTCTTT. Protein: CSVTRGGADTEAFF.

In its sample, this clonotype was seen a few times. The chain carries TRBV20-1 and TRBJ1-5; possibly TRBD1 for D (5 bases). The CDR3 length is 14 residues. Per the germline V gene, CDR1 is DFQATT and CDR2 is SNEGSKA (reference sequence). V dropped 3 bases and J dropped 1 base, with 10 bases sitting between them. The CDR3 nucleotides are TGCAGTGCTAGGCCGGGGGTGAGCAATCAGCCCCAGCATTTT. This encodes CSARPGVSNQPQHF.

This chain links TRBV6-5 with TRBJ2-7; TRBD1 aligns across 9 bases. J gave up 5 bases and V 5 bases, and 10 bases lay outside the gene matches. CDR3 size: 15 residues. The germline CDR1 and CDR2 sequences are MNHEY and SVGAGI. The chain's CDR3 is CASSNSGTGSNEQYF. The CDR3 DNA sequence: TGTGCCAGCAGTAATTCCGGGACAGGGAGTAACGAGCAGTACTTC.

This clonotype has a handful of counts. A much larger clone lies one base from this, so it may be a read error. The rearrangement uses TRBV20-1 and TRBJ2-7, with 8 bases aligning to TRBD1. Germline-derived CDR1 and CDR2 are DFQATT and SNEGSKA (reference sequence). Trimming took 0 bases from V and 2 from J; bases not matched to a gene: 9. There are 16 residues in the CDR3. For the CDR3, the DNA is TGCAGTGCTAGAGATCCTGGACAGGGTGGCGCCTACGAGCAGTACTTC. This sequence encodes CSARDPGQGGAYEQYF.

The V gene is TRBV7-9, the J gene TRBJ2-5, with TRBD2 identical over 7 bases. The closer fit of TRBJ2-1 to the DNA end suggests the J call may be wrong. Germline-derived CDR1 and CDR2 are SEHNR and FQNEAQ (reference sequence). This CDR3 contains 15 residues. CDR3 DNA sequence: TGTGCCAGCAGCTTGGGAGCGGGAAGGAGGAATGAGCAGTTCTTC. Translation: CASSLGAGRRNEQFF.

J is TRBJ2-5 and V is TRBV5-1; D perhaps matches TRBD2 (6 bases). Trimming shortened V by 3 bases and J by 1 base, and 16 bases separated the two germline ends. This CDR3 region has 16 residues. Germline CDR1 and CDR2: SGHRS and YFSETQ. CDR3 sequence (DNA): TGCGCCAGCAGCTCGCGGGGTCACGTATTCCAAGAGACCCAGTACTTC. It encodes CASSSRGHVFQETQYF.

This clonotype has just a few counts. V gene TRBV5-1 combines with J gene TRBJ1-2; no reliable D call. With 0 bases removed from V and 5 bases from J, the gap between germline ends came to 8 bases. The CDR3 extends over 13 amino acids. CDR1 and CDR2 from the germline V gene are SGHRS and YFSETQ. This CDR3 is CASSLAHDYGYTF. For the CDR3, the DNA is TGCGCCAGCAGCTTGGCACACGATTATGGCTACACCTTC.

This clonotype was detected a few times. V gene TRBV12-3 or TRBV12-4 combines with J gene TRBJ2-1; TRBD2 is a possible D gene (7 bases). CDR3 length equals 15 residues. Trimming left V 0 bases short and J 6 bases short, with 12 bases between. The CDR3 bases are TGTGCCAGCAGTTTAGCGCAGGCGGGGGCCAATGAGCAGTTCTTC. Protein: CASSLAQAGANEQFF.

This clonotype was seen repeatedly, ten times or more. V and J are TRBV20-1 and TRBJ2-5, with 9 bases lining up with TRBD2. CDR1 and CDR2 from the germline V gene are DFQATT and SNEGSKA (reference sequence). The CDR3 totals 18 residues. Trimming cost V 2 bases and J 0 bases; bases outside gene matches: 13. The CDR3 DNA follows: TGCAGTGCTAGATTTAGCGGGGGAATACCACTAAACCAAGAGACCCAGTACTTC. Translation: CSARFSGGIPLNQETQYF.

The chain combines TRBV7-2 with TRBJ1-4; 7 nucleotides align to TRBD1. The CDR3 loop spans 15 amino acids. With 5 bases clipped from V and 6 bases from J, the junction kept 9 bases outside the gene matches. Germline lookup yields CDR1 SGHTA and CDR2 FQGNSA. DNA of the CDR3: TGTGCCAGCAGCCTCAGGGGGACAGCTTATGAAAAACTGTTTTTT. Amino acid sequence: CASSLRGTAYEKLFF.

This clonotype was seen only a few times. The chain carries TRBV10-3 and TRBJ2-6, with D uncertain. Trimming removed 3 bases at V and 0 bases at J, with 6 bases between. The CDR3 spans 15 residues. Germline values: CDR1 ENHRY, CDR2 SYGVKD. DNA of the CDR3: TGTGCCATCAGTGAATTCGCCTCTGGGGCCAACGTCCTGACTTTC. This gives the protein CAISEFASGANVLTF.

The sample holds a few counts of this clonotype. The V gene is TRBV7-9, the J gene TRBJ2-5, with D maybe TRBD2 (6 bases). Germline V gene sequence: CDR1 SEHNR, CDR2 FQNEAQ (reference sequence). The CDR3 has 16 residues. V was trimmed by 5 bases and J by 11 bases, leaving 27 bases between them. DNA for the CDR3: TGTGCCAGCAGCACCCCCCAGGCAGGAGGCCCGGGAGAGCAGTACTTC. Translated: CASSTPQAGGPGEQYF.

This chain uses TRBV29-1 with TRBJ2-5; D could derive from TRBD1 or TRBD2 (5 bases each). Trimming stripped 4 bases from V and 5 bases from J, with 26 bases between. The CDR3 spans 17 residues. Germline CDR1 and CDR2: SQVTM and ANQGSEA. CDR3 bases: TGCAGCGTTGTTTGGGGGTCTGGGCATGGCCCCCGGGAGACCCAGTACTTC. It codes for CSVVWGSGHGPRETQYF.